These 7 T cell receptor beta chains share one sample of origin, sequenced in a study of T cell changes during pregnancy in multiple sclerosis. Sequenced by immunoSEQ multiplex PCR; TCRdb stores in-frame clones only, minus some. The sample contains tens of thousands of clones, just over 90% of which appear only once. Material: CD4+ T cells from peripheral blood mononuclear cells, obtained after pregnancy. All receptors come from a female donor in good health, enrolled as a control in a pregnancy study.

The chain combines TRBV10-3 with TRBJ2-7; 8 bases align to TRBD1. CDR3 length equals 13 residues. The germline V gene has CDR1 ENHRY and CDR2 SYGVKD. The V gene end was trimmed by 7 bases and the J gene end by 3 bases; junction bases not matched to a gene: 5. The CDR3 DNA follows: TGTGCCATCACCGGGACAGGTATCTACGAGCAGTACTTC. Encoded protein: CAITGTGIYEQYF.

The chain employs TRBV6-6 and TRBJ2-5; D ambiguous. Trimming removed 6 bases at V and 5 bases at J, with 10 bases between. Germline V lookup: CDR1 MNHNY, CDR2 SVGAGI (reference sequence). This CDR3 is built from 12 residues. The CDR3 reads CASSAARETQYF. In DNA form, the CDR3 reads TGTGCCAGCAGCGCGGCCCGGGAGACCCAGTACTTC.

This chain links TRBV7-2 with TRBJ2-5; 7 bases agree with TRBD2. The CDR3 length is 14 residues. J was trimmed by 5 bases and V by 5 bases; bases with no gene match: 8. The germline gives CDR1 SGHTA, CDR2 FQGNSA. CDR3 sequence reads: CASSPRLADETQYF. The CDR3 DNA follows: TGTGCCAGCAGCCCCAGACTAGCTGACGAGACCCAGTACTTC.

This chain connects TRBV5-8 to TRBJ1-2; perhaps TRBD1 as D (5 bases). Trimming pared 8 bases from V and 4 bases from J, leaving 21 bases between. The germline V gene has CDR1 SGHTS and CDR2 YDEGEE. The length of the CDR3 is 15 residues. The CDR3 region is CASQEAGGLTYGYTF. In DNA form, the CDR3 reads TGTGCCAGTCAAGAGGCGGGGGGGTTAACCTATGGCTACACCTTC.

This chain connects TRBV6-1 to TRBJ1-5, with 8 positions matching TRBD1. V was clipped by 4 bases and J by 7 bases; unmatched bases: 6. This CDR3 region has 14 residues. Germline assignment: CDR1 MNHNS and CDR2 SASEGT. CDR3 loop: CASSAQGQDQPQHF. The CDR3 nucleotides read TGTGCCAGCAGTGCCCAGGGACAGGACCAGCCCCAGCATTTT.

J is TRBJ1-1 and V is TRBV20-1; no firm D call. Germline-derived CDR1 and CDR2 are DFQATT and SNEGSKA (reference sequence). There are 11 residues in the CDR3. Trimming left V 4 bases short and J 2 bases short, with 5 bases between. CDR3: CSAISNTEAFF. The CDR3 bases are TGCAGTGCTATTAGTAACACTGAAGCTTTCTTT.

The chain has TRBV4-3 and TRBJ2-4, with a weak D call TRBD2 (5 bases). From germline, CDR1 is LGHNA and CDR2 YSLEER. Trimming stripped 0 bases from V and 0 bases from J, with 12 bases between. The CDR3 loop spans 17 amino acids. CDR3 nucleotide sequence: TGCGCCAGCAGCCAAGACGGAGGACTCTTAGCCAAAAACATTCAGTACTTC. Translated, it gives CASSQDGGLLAKNIQYF.